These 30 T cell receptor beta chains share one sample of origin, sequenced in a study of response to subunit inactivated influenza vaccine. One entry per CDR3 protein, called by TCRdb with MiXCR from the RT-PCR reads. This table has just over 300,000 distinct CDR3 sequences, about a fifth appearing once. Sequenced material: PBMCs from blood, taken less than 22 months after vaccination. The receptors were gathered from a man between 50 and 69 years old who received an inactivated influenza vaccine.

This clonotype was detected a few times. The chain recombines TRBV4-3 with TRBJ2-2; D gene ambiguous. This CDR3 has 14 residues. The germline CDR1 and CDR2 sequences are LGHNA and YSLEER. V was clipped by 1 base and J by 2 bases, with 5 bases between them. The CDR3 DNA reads TGCGCCAGCAGCCAAGGGAGAAACACCGGGGAGCTGTTTTTT. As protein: CASSQGRNTGELFF.

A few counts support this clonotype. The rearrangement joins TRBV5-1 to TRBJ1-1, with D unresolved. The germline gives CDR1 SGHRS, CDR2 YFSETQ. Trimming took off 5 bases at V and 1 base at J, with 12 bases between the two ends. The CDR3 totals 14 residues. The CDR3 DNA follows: TGCGCCAGCAGTCAAAACCAGGCGAACACTGAAGCTTTCTTT. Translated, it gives CASSQNQANTEAFF.

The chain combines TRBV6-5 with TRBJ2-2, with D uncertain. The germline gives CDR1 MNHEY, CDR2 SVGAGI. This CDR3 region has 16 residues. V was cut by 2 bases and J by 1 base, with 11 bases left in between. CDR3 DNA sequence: TGTGCCAGCAGTTACGACGCCAGGCTGAACACCGGGGAGCTGTTTTTT. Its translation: CASSYDARLNTGELFF.

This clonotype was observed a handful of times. CDR3 region: CASTPPGTGKTGELFF. As DNA, the CDR3 is TGCGCCAGCACCCCCCCGGGGACAGGGAAGACCGGGGAGCTGTTTTTT. V gene TRBV5-1 combines with J gene TRBJ2-2; 9 nucleotides match TRBD1. Germline trimming cut 6 bases from V and 5 bases from J; bases unmatched to any gene: 11. Germline values: CDR1 SGHRS, CDR2 YFSETQ. The CDR3 consists of 16 residues.

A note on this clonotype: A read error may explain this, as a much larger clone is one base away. CDR3 in amino acids: CSVEEGTGSDQSQHF. In DNA, the CDR3 is TGCAGCGTTGAAGAAGGGACAGGGTCAGATCAGTCCCAGCATTTT. The chain links TRBV29-1 to TRBJ1-5; the match to TRBD1 covers 9 bases. The CDR3 is made up of 15 amino acids. Per germline, CDR1 SQVTM and CDR2 ANQGSEA.

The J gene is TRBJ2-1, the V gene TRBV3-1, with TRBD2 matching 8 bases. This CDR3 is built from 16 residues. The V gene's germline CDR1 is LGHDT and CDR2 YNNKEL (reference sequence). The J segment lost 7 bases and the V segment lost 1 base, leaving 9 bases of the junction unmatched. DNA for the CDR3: TGTGCCAGCAGCCAAGGGCCTATGGGCGGGAGGAATGAGCAGTTCTTC. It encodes CASSQGPMGGRNEQFF.

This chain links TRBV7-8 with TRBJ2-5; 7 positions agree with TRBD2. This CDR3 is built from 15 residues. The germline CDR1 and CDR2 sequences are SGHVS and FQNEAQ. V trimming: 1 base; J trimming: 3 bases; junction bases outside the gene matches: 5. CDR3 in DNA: TGTGCCAGCAGCTTAGATTCCGGGGGGAAAGAGACCCAGTACTTC. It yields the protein CASSLDSGGKETQYF.

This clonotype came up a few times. The CDR3 loop reads CASSLGGGPQETQYF. The CDR3 bases are TGTGCCAGCAGCTTAGGTGGGGGGCCCCAAGAGACCCAGTACTTC. The V and J genes are TRBV7-2 and TRBJ2-5, with D perhaps TRBD1 or TRBD2 (6 bases each). Trimming shortened V by 1 base and J by 1 base, and 10 bases separated the two germline ends. CDR1 SGHTA and CDR2 FQGNSA come from the germline V gene. This CDR3 is 15 amino acids long.

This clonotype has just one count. The chain's CDR3 is CASSQASGGPFYEQYF. In DNA, the CDR3 is TGTGCCAGCAGCCAAGCGAGCGGGGGACCTTTCTACGAGCAGTACTTC. The chain uses TRBV3-1 and TRBJ2-7; TRBD2 aligns across 8 bases. This CDR3 contains 16 residues. Germline CDR1 LGHDT, CDR2 YNNKEL (reference sequence). J lost 3 bases, V lost 1 base, and 8 bases had no gene match.

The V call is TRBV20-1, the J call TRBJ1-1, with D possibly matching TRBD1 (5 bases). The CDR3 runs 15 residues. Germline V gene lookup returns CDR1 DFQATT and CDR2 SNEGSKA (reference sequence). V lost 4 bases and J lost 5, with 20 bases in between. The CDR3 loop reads CSANPNLRAGTEAFF. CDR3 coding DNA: TGCAGTGCTAATCCTAACCTCAGGGCTGGGACTGAAGCTTTCTTT.

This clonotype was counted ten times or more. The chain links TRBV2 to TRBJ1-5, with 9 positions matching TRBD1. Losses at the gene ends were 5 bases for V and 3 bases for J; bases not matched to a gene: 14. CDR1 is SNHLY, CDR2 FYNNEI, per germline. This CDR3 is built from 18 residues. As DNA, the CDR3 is TGTGCCAGCAGTACAAGCCGGGACAGGGCGTCCCTCAATCAGCCCCAGCATTTT. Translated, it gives CASSTSRDRASLNQPQHF.

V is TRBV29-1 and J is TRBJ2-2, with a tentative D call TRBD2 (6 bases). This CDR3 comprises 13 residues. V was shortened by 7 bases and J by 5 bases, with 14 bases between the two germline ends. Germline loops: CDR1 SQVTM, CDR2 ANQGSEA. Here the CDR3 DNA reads TGCAGCGCCGATCGCGCGGGGACCGGGGAGCTGTTTTTT. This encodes CSADRAGTGELFF.

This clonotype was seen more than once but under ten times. For the CDR3, the DNA is TGTGCCACTTCCAGAGGACAGTCTAATGAGCAGTTCTTC. Translated, it gives CATSRGQSNEQFF. The chain joins TRBV28 to TRBJ2-1; D is perhaps TRBD1 (6 bases). The CDR3 contains 13 residues. The germline CDR1 and CDR2 sequences are MDHEN and SYDVKM. The V end lost 10 bases, the J end lost 7 bases, and 17 bases lay between the germline ends. Full variable domain (outside the CDR3, taken from reference TRBV28 and TRBJ2-1): DVKVTQSSRYLVKRTGEKVFLECVQDMDHENMFWYRQDPGLGLRLIYFSYDVKMKEKGDIPEGYSVSREKKERFSLILESASTNQTSMYLCATSRGQSNEQFFGPGTRLTVL.

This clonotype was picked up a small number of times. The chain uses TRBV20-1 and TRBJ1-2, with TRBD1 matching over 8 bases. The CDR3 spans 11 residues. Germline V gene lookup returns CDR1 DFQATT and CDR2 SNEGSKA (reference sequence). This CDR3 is CRADRDYGYTF. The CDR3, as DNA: TGCAGAGCGGACAGGGACTATGGCTACACCTTC.

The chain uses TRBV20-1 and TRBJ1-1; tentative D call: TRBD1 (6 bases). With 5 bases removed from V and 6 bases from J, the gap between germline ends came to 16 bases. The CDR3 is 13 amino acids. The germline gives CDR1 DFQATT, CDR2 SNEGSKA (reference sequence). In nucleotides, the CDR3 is TGCAGTGCTGAGACAGGTGGTTGGGCTGAAGCTTTCTTT. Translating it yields CSAETGGWAEAFF.

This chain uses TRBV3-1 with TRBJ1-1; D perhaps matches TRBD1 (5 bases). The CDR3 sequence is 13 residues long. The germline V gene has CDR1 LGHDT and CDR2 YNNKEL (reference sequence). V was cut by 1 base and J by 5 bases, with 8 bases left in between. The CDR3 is CASSQVEGTEAFF. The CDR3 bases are TGTGCCAGCAGCCAAGTGGAGGGGACTGAAGCTTTCTTT.

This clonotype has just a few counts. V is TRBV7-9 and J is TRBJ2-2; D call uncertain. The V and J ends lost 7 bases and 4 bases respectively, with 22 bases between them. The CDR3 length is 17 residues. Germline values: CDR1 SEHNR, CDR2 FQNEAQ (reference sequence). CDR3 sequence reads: CASTQQRLIASTGELFF. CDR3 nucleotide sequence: TGTGCCAGCACCCAGCAGAGACTCATCGCTTCCACCGGGGAGCTGTTTTTT.

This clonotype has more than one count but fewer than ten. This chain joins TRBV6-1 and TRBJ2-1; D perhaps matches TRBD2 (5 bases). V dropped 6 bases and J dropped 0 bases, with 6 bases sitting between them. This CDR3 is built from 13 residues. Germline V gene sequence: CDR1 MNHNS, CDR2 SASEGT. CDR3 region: CASRRASYNEQFF. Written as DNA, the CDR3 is TGTGCCAGCAGGAGGGCCTCCTACAATGAGCAGTTCTTC.

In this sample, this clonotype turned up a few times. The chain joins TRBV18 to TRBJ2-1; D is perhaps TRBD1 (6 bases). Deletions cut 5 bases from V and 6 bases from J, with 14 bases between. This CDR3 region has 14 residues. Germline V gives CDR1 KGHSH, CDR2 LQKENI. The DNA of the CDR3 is TGTGCCAGCTCAGCGGACAGTGTGTTCAATGAGCAGTTCTTC. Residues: CASSADSVFNEQFF.

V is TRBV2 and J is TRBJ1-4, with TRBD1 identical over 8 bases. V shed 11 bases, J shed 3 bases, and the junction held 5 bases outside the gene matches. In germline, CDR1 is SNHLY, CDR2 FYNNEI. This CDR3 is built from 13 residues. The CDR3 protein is CAGDRGPNEKLFF. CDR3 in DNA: TGTGCCGGCGACAGGGGCCCTAATGAAAAACTGTTTTTT.

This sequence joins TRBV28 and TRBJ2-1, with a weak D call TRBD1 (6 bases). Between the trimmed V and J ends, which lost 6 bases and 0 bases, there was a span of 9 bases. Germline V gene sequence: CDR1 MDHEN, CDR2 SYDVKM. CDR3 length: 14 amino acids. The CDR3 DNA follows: TGTGCCAGCAGGCAGGGGAGCTCCTACAATGAGCAGTTCTTC. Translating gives CASRQGSSYNEQFF.

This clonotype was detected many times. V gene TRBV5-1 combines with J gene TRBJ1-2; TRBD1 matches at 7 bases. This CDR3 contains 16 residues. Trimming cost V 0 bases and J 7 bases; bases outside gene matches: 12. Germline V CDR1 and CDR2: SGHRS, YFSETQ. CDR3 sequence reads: CASSLEGGRGLGGYTF. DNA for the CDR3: TGCGCCAGCAGCTTGGAAGGAGGAAGGGGGCTAGGTGGCTACACCTTC.

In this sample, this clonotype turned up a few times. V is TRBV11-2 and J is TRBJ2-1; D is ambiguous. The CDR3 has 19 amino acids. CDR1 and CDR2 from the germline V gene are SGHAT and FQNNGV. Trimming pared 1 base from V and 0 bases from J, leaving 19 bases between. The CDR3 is CASSLGPLLILSSYNEQFF. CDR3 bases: TGTGCCAGCAGCTTAGGTCCCCTTCTGATCCTGAGCTCCTACAATGAGCAGTTCTTC.

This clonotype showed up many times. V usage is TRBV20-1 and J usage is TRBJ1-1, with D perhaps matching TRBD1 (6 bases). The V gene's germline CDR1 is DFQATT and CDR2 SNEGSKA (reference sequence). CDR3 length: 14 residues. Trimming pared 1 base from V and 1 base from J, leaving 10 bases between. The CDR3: CSARGGHRNTEAFF. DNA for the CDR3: TGCAGTGCTAGAGGGGGACACCGGAACACTGAAGCTTTCTTT.

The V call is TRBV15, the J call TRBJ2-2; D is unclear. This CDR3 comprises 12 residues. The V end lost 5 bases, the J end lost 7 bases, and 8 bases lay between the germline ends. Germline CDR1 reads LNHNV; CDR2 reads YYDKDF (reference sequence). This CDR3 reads CATSLEVGELFF. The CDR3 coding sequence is TGTGCCACCAGCCTGGAAGTCGGGGAGCTGTTTTTT. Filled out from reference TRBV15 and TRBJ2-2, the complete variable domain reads DAMVIQNPRYQVTQFGKPVTLSCSQTLNHNVMYWYQQKSSQAPKLLFHYYDKDFNNEADTPDNFQSRRPNTSFCFLDIRSPGLGDTAMYLCATSLEVGELFFGEGSRLTVL.

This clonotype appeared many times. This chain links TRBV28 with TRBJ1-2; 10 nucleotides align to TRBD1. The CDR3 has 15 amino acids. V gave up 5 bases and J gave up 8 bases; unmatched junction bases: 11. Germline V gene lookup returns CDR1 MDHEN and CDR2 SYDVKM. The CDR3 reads CASSPRTGGVRGYTF. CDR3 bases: TGTGCCAGCAGTCCCCGGACAGGGGGGGTTCGCGGCTACACCTTC.

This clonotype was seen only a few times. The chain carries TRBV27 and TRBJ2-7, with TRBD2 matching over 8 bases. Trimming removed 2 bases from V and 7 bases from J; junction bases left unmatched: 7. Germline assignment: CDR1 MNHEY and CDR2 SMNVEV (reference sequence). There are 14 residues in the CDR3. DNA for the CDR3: TGTGCCAGCAGTTTACGGGAGGGCCCCGGAGAGCAGTACTTC. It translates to CASSLREGPGEQYF.

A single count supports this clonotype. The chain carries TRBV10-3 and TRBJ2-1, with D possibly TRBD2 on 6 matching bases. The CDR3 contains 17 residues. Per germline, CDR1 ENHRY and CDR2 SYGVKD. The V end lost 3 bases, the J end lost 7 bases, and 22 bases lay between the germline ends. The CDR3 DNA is TGTGCCATCAGTGATCTTCGTCTAGCGCAGAAAGGGAATGAGCAGTTCTTC. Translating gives CAISDLRLAQKGNEQFF.

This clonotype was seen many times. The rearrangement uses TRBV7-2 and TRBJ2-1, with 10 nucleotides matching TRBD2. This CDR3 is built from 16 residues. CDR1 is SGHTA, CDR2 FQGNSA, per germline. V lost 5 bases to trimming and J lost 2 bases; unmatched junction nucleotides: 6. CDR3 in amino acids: CASSIRSGGAYNEQFF. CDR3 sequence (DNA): TGTGCCAGCAGCATTAGGAGCGGGGGGGCCTACAATGAGCAGTTCTTC.

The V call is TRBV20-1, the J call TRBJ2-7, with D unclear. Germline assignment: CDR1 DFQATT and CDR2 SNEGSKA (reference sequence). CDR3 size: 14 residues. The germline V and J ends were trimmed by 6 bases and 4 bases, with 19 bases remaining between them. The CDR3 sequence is CSAQIDTALYEQYF. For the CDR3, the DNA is TGCAGTGCCCAAATTGACACTGCCTTGTACGAGCAGTACTTC.